Below are 27 T cell receptor beta chains sequenced from a single sample in a study of molecular identifiers for immune sequencing clone quantification. MiXCR, applied by TCRdb to the PCR reads, yields one record per CDR3 protein. This table has some 66,000 distinct CDR3 sequences, roughly a fifth appearing once. Material: naive CD8+ T cells from blood, with Jurkat cell RNA spiked in. The subset is: FACS-sorted CD8+CD4-CCR7+CD45RA+ naive T cells. The receptors here all came from a human donor in good health. Some libraries in this study had Jurkat cell RNA spiked in.

There are many counts of this clonotype. V usage is TRBV7-9 and J usage is TRBJ2-5, with 10 bases fitting TRBD1. Germline values: CDR1 SEHNR, CDR2 FQNEAQ (reference sequence). The CDR3 has 15 amino acids. V was pared by 1 base and J by 1 base, with 0 bases of the junction left unmatched. Here the CDR3 DNA reads TGTGCCAGCAGCTTAGGGACAGGGGGCCAAGAGACCCAGTACTTC. It yields the protein CASSLGTGGQETQYF.

This clonotype was observed a handful of times. This chain links TRBV6-5 with TRBJ2-1; no firm D call. CDR3 length: 13 residues. Germline V gives CDR1 MNHEY, CDR2 SVGAGI. Trimming shortened V by 2 bases and J by 4 bases, and 6 bases separated the two germline ends. The CDR3 here is CASSYNGYNEQFF. CDR3 nucleotides: TGTGCCAGCAGTTACAACGGTTACAATGAGCAGTTCTTC.

The table lists this clonotype with many counts. Mismatch with germline at one junction end may stem from a read error. The chain carries TRBV29-1 and TRBJ2-4; tentatively, D is TRBD2 (5 bases). CDR3 length: 16 amino acids. CDR1 and CDR2 (germline): SQVTM, ANQGSEA. As DNA, the CDR3 is TGCAGCGTTGAAGACGATACAAATCGAGGGTGGTTGAGTTTGTCCTTC. Protein sequence: CSVEDDTNRGWLSLSF.

This clonotype was seen at least ten times. The rearrangement uses TRBV5-4 and TRBJ2-4; tentative D call: TRBD1 (6 bases). This CDR3 is built from 13 residues. In germline, CDR1 is SGHNT, CDR2 YYREEE (reference sequence). Trimming took 3 bases from V and 7 from J, leaving 11 bases between them. CDR3 residues: CASSWGTPNIQYF. The CDR3 coding sequence is TGTGCCAGCAGCTGGGGGACACCCAACATTCAGTACTTC.

The chain employs TRBV19 and TRBJ2-7; 7 bases line up with TRBD2. Germline values: CDR1 LNHDA, CDR2 SQIVND (reference sequence). CDR3 length: 13 residues. The trim removed 4 bases at V and 5 bases at J, leaving 5 bases unmatched. DNA of the CDR3: TGTGCCAGTAGTAGCGGGAGCTGGAACGAGCAGTACTTC. It translates to CASSSGSWNEQYF.

This clonotype showed up many times. CDR3 nucleotides: TGCAGTGCTAGTGCACTGGGAGTAGCGGTATACGAGCAGTACTTC. Protein sequence: CSASALGVAVYEQYF. The gene calls are TRBV20-1 and TRBJ2-7; possible D gene TRBD2, 6 bases. Trimming pared 3 bases from V and 4 bases from J, leaving 19 bases between. The CDR3 runs to 15 residues. Germline values: CDR1 DFQATT, CDR2 SNEGSKA (reference sequence).

This clonotype was detected many times. This rearrangement joins TRBV4-1 to TRBJ2-3; tentative D call: TRBD1 (5 bases). Germline lookup yields CDR1 MGHRA and CDR2 YSYEKL. Trimming shortened V by 1 base and J by 2 bases, and 13 bases separated the two germline ends. This CDR3 has 16 amino acids. The CDR3 spells CASSQGSRVVTDTQYF. For the CDR3, the DNA is TGCGCCAGCAGCCAAGGGAGCAGGGTGGTCACAGATACGCAGTATTTT.

This clonotype was found many times. Written as DNA, the CDR3 is TGCAGCACGGTCGGAGCGGACTACGAGCAGTACTTC. As protein: CSTVGADYEQYF. The V gene is TRBV29-1, the J gene TRBJ2-7; maybe TRBD2 (5 bases). The CDR3 sequence is 12 residues long. Germline V CDR1 and CDR2: SQVTM, ANQGSEA. Trimming removed 8 bases at V and 3 bases at J, with 14 bases between.

For this clonotype: This may come from a read error, since a much larger clone is one base off. J is TRBJ2-2 and V is TRBV12-3 or TRBV12-4, with 14 bases lining up with TRBD2. The CDR3 covers 19 residues. V shed 6 bases, J shed 5 bases, and the junction held 14 bases outside the gene matches. The CDR3 spells CASSSETSGRESPTGELFF. The CDR3 DNA is TGTGCCAGCAGCTCAGAGACTAGCGGGAGGGAGTCCCCGACCGGGGAGCTGTTTTTT.

Points on this clonotype: It may be a read error: a sequence one base away is much more abundant. The missing conserved phenylalanine or tryptophan at the end of this CDR3 makes a read error likely. The rearrangement joins TRBV29-1 to TRBJ2-7, with D tentatively TRBD2 (5 bases). This CDR3 contains 11 residues. Per the germline V gene, CDR1 is SQVTM and CDR2 is ANQGSEA. The V gene lost 4 bases and the J gene lost 6 bases, with 10 bases spanning the gap. CDR3 nucleotides: TGCAGCGTTGCTGGCGAGGGCGAGCAGTACCTC. Its protein is CSVAGEGEQYL.

This clonotype came up many times. The chain joins TRBV20-1 to TRBJ2-1; 7 bases map to TRBD2. With V trimmed by 2 bases and J by 0 bases, 1 base remained unmatched. Germline CDR1 and CDR2: DFQATT and SNEGSKA (reference sequence). CDR3 length: 14 residues. This CDR3 is CSARREVSYNEQFF. CDR3 coding DNA: TGCAGTGCTAGACGGGAGGTCTCCTACAATGAGCAGTTCTTC.

The sample holds a few counts of this clonotype. A read error may be the cause here, since a much bigger clone is one base away. The chain combines TRBV3-1 with TRBJ2-3, with D unresolved. Germline CDR1 LGHDT, CDR2 YNNKEL (reference sequence). The V end lost 1 base, the J end lost 6 bases, and 11 bases lay between the germline ends. The CDR3 sequence is 14 residues long. The CDR3 sequence is CASSQGLHPDTQYF. CDR3 DNA: TGTGCCAGCAGCCAAGGTCTTCACCCCGATACGCAGTATTTT.

Of note for this clonotype: Since a much larger clone is just one base distant, this may be a read error. The V gene is TRBV7-9, the J gene TRBJ2-5; possibly TRBD1 for D (6 bases). This CDR3 spans 14 amino acids. The V gene's germline CDR1 is SEHNR and CDR2 FQNEAQ (reference sequence). This chain's CDR3 is CASSSPTGGETRYF. CDR3 coding DNA: TGTGCCAGCAGCTCACCGACAGGAGGAGAGACCCGGTACTTC.

With regard to this clonotype: Germline and junction disagree at one end, which may indicate a read error. V gene TRBV4-1 combines with J gene TRBJ2-7; 12 nucleotides match TRBD1. The CDR3 contains 14 residues. Germline V gives CDR1 MGHRA, CDR2 YSYEKL. DNA of the CDR3: TGCACCAGCAGACCGGGACAGGGGGCAAGGGAGCAGTACTTC. The encoded protein is CTSRPGQGAREQYF.

As to this clonotype: Since a much larger clone is just one base distant, this may be a read error. This chain connects TRBV28 to TRBJ2-7; weak D call: TRBD1 (6 bases). Trimming took 7 bases from V and 2 from J, leaving 18 bases between them. From germline, CDR1 is MDHEN and CDR2 SYDVKM. The CDR3 is 15 amino acids. CDR3 amino acids: CASTGAAEFTYEQYF. The CDR3 DNA reads TGTGCCAGCACAGGGGCGGCGGAATTTACCTACGAGCAGTACTTC.

The chain combines TRBV6-1 with TRBJ2-7, with 11 bases identical to TRBD2. V lost 7 bases and J lost 0; bases outside the gene matches: 5. CDR1 is MNHNS, CDR2 SASEGT, per germline. The CDR3 is made up of 15 amino acids. The CDR3 nucleotides read TGTGCCAGCAAAGAGCTAGCGGGAGGCTCCTACGAGCAGTACTTC. Its translation: CASKELAGGSYEQYF.

The chain employs TRBV6-1 and TRBJ2-7, with 7 bases identical to TRBD2. V lost 9 bases to trimming and J lost 6 bases; unmatched junction nucleotides: 11. Germline assignment: CDR1 MNHNS and CDR2 SASEGT. The CDR3 sequence is 13 residues long. The CDR3 protein is CARSTLAGVEQYF. The CDR3 region has the DNA TGTGCCAGAAGTACTCTGGCGGGAGTCGAGCAGTACTTC.

On this clonotype: A read error may explain this, as a much larger clone is one base away. V usage is TRBV27 and J usage is TRBJ2-3, with unresolved D. Germline V gene sequence: CDR1 MNHEY, CDR2 SMNVEV (reference sequence). This CDR3 is 14 amino acids long. V was clipped by 3 bases and J by 2 bases, with 9 bases between them. CDR3: CASSLYLNTDTQYF. CDR3 DNA: TGTGCCAGCAGTTTGTATCTTAACACAGATACGCAGTATTTT.

On this clonotype itself: This clone may be a read error of a much larger clone one base away. The V gene is TRBV27, the J gene TRBJ1-5, with 7 bases lining up with TRBD1. The CDR3 contains 14 residues. CDR1 and CDR2 (germline): MNHEY, SMNVEV (reference sequence). The CDR3, as DNA: TGTGCCGGCAGTTCCCAGGGGGTCAATCAGCCCCAGCATTTT. It specifies CAGSSQGVNQPQHF.

This clonotype showed up many times. The junction departs from the called germline gene at one end, perhaps through a read error. V gene TRBV4-2 combines with J gene TRBJ1-1; D remains ambiguous. Per germline, CDR1 LGHNA and CDR2 YNFKEQ. The CDR3 covers 13 residues. The CDR3 loop is CASSQAKGTPTVF. CDR3 nucleotide sequence: TGTGCCAGCAGCCAAGCTAAGGGAACCCCTACCGTCTTT.

This clonotype was counted many times. The genes are TRBV9 and TRBJ2-7; tentative D call: TRBD1 (7 bases). Germline CDR1 and CDR2: SGDLS and YYNGEE. V lost 3 bases and J 5 bases, leaving 15 bases between the germline ends. The CDR3 covers 14 residues. The CDR3 region is CASSGNRGGDEQYF. The DNA for the CDR3 is TGTGCCAGCAGCGGAAACAGGGGAGGAGACGAGCAGTACTTC.

This clonotype was counted a few times. The rearrangement uses TRBV4-2 and TRBJ2-3, with TRBD2 matching over 13 bases. The germline V gene encodes CDR1 LGHNA and CDR2 YNFKEQ. The length of the CDR3 is 18 residues. The trim removed 4 bases at V and 4 bases at J, leaving 11 bases unmatched. In nucleotides, the CDR3 is TGTGCCAGCAGCCCCCGACTAGCGGGAGGCCATCCCCCAGATACGCAGTATTTT. Encoded protein: CASSPRLAGGHPPDTQYF.

This clonotype was found many times. This chain links TRBV11-2 with TRBJ2-7; no definite D call. The germline CDR1 and CDR2 sequences are SGHAT and FQNNGV. This CDR3 has 15 amino acids. V was clipped by 3 bases and J by 4 bases, with 16 bases between them. The CDR3 reads CASSLFAAQGYEQYF. DNA of the CDR3: TGTGCCAGCAGCTTGTTCGCGGCCCAAGGGTACGAGCAGTACTTC.

This clonotype was found many times. The chain is built from TRBV5-1 and TRBJ2-7; 15 bases align to TRBD2. The V segment lost 5 bases and the J segment 7 bases; nucleotides outside the gene matches: 13. Per the germline V gene, CDR1 is SGHRS and CDR2 is YFSETQ. CDR3 length: 17 residues. CDR3 in DNA: TGCGCCAGCAGTTCTCCCGGGACTAGCGGGGGGATGAGAGAGCAGTACTTC. Its translation is CASSSPGTSGGMREQYF.

The chain carries TRBV28 and TRBJ2-2; 13 bases agree with TRBD2. J was trimmed by 4 bases and V by 4 bases; bases with no gene match: 9. CDR1 is MDHEN and CDR2 is SYDVKM in the germline V gene. The CDR3 is made up of 18 amino acids. In nucleotides, the CDR3 is TGTGCCAGCAGTTCTATACTAGCGGGAGGGCCAAGCACCGGGGAGCTGTTTTTT. Its protein product is CASSSILAGGPSTGELFF.

Worth noting for this clonotype: This may arise from a read error, as a much more abundant clone is one base away. The conserved phenylalanine or tryptophan is not found at the CDR3 terminus, so this likely reflects a read error. The genes are TRBV11-2 and TRBJ2-5, with a weak D call TRBD1 (6 bases). CDR1 and CDR2 from the germline V gene are SGHAT and FQNNGV. Trimming shortened V by 5 bases and J by 7 bases, and 17 bases separated the two germline ends. CDR3 length: 14 residues. Written as DNA, the CDR3 is TGTGCCAGCAGCCACCCTCCAGGGGATGGGACCCAGTACCTC. Its protein product is CASSHPPGDGTQYL.

The sample holds a few counts of this clonotype. Germline is not matched at one junction end, which may reflect a read error. The chain employs TRBV5-1 and TRBJ2-7, with 15 bases identical to TRBD2. The CDR3 is made up of 15 amino acids. Germline-derived CDR1 and CDR2 are SGHRS and YFSETQ. CDR3 nucleotide sequence: TGCGCCAGCAGCGACGGACTAGCGGGAGGGGGCGAGCAGCACTTC. Its translation is CASSDGLAGGGEQHF.